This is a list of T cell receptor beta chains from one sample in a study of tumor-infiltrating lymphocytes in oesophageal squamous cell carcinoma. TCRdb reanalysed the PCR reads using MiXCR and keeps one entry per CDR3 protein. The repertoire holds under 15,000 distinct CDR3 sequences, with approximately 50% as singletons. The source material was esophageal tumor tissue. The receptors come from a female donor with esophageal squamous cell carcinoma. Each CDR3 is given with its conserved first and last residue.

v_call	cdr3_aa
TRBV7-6	CASSPGTGVAGELFF
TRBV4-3	CASSQAGPKNIQYF
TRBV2	CASSEEGADTQYF
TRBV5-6	CASSLDPGARTDTQYF
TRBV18	CASSPHKWAIVEKLFF
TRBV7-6	CASSFFLFVTSKDRAYEQYF
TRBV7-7	CASSLGSSPETQYF
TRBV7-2	CASSLVRTSRTPSTDTQYF
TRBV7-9	CASSLGTSGSYNEQFF
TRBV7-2	CASSLDRTDTQYF
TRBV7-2	CASSLGPRLEYGYNEQYF
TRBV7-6	CASSADTMGWETQYF
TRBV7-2	CASSSQGQGAQYF
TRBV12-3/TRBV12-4	CASSPAGYGSIQYF
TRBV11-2	CASSFNRNTEAFF
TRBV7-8	CATHRDRLHNSPLHF
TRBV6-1	CASSVVRLYGYTF
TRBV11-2	CASTPGIGANVLTF
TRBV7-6	CASSTTDQGARTDTQYF
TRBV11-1	CASSTVASTDTQYF
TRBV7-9	CASTSEGGFEQYF
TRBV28	CASSLVAGSPGKETQYF
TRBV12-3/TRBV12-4	CASSIGQGGTDTQYF
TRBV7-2	CASSLNREGTVYF
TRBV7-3	CASSLGDRASAYNEQFF
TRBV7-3	CASSSTGGIADTQYF
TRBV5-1	CASSLGGHKETQYF
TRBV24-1	CATSDRQGTDTQYF
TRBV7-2	CASSLAGGPNEQYF
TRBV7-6	CASSPTLAGGETQYF
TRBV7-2	CASSFPTSGNNEQYF
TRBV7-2	CASSLGQGAGELFF
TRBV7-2	CASSLGSGAYYEQYF
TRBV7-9	CASSVGLVNEQFF
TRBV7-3	CASSLGVGGGADTQYF
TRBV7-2	CASSLGQDEETQYF
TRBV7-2	CASSLGGMGQYF
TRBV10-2	CASSDKRERTDTQYF
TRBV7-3	CASSFGPDRVGTGELFF
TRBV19	CASSTGTSGSLHDEQYF
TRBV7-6	CASSSGLAADTQYF
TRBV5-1	CASSFTTGGVTDTQYF
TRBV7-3	CASSKPGLASYNEQFF
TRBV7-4	CASSPGDSHYEQYF
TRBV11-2	CASSHTGDEQFF
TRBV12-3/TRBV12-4	CASRLLAGVGETQYF
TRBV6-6	CASSYSPETQYF
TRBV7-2	CASSPRWDHEQYF
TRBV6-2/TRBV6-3	CASGSNAAGGGGELFF